The present TCR beta chain was sequenced within a study of blood T cell repertoires in COVID-19. The ends lost 6 bases at V and 6 bases at J; junction bases unmatched: 9. Germline values: CDR1 MNHNY, CDR2 SVGAGI (reference sequence). This CDR3 is 15 amino acids long. How the authors handled the data: Reference gene primer amplification yielded estimated nucleated cell counts. Clones were read by immunoSEQ multiplex PCR, and TCRdb kept only the in-frame ones, dropping some. That table furnishes V, J and clone size, whereas the DNA furnished D and trimming. This table holds about 310,000 clones, about 88% found once.

Sequenced: peripheral blood. The V gene is TRBV6-6, the J gene TRBJ2-1; TRBD2 agrees at 9 bases. The clonotype originates from an older man with acute or convalescent COVID-19. The DNA of the CDR3 is TGTGCCAGCAGGCCGACTAGCGGTGTGGCCAATGAGCAGTTCTTC. Its protein is CASRPTSGVANEQFF.